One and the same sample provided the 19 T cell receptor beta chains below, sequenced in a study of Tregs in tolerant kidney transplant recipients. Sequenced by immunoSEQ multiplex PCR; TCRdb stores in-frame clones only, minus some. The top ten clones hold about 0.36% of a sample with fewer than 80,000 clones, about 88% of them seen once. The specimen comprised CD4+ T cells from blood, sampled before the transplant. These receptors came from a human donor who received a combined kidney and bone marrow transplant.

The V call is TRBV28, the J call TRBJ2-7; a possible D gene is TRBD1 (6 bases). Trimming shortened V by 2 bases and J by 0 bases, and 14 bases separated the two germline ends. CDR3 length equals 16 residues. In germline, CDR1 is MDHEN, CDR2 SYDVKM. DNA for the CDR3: TGTGCCAGCAGTTTACCCCCCCAGGGACACTCCTACGAGCAGTACTTC. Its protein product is CASSLPPQGHSYEQYF.

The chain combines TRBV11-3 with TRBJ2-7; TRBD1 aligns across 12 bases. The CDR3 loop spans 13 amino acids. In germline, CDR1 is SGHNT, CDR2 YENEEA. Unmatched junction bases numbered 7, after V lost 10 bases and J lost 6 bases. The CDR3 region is CATPRDRGREQYF. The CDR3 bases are TGTGCCACCCCTAGGGACAGGGGGCGCGAGCAGTACTTC.

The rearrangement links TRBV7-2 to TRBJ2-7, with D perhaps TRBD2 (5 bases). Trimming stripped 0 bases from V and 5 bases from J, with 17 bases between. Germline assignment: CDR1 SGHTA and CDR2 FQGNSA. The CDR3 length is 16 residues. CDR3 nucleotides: TGTGCCAGCAGCTTAGCCCGGGGTAGCGTGAGGAACGAGCAGTACTTC. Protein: CASSLARGSVRNEQYF.

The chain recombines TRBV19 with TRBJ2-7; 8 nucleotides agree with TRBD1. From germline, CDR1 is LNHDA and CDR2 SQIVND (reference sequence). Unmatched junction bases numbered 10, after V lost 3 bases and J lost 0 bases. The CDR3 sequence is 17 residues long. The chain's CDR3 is CASSIGGLQGDSYEQYF. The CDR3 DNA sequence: TGTGCCAGTAGTATTGGCGGATTACAGGGGGACTCCTACGAGCAGTACTTC. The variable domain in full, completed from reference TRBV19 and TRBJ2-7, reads DGGITQSPKYLFRKEGQNVTLSCEQNLNHDAMYWYRQDPGQGLRLIYYSQIVNDFQKGDIAEGYSVSREKKESFPLTVTSAQKNPTAFYLCASSIGGLQGDSYEQYFGPGTRLTVT.

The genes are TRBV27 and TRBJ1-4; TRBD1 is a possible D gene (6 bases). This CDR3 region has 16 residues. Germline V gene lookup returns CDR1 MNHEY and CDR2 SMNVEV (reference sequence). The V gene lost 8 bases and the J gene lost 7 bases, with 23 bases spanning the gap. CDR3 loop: CASSTPTGLGFEKLFF. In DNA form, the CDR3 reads TGTGCCAGCTCTACCCCGACAGGTTTAGGTTTTGAAAAACTGTTTTTT.

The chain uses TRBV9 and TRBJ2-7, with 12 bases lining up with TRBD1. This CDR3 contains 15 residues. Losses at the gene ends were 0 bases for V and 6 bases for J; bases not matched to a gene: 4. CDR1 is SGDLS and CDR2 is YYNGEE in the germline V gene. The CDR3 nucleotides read TGTGCCAGCAGCGTAGGGGGGACAGGGGGCCTCGAGCAGTACTTC. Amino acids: CASSVGGTGGLEQYF.

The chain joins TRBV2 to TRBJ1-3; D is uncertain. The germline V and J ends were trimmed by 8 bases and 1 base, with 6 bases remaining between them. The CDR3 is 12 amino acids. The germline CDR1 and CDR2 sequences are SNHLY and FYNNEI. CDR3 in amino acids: CASCGSGNTIYF. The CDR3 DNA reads TGTGCCAGCTGCGGATCTGGAAACACCATATATTTT.

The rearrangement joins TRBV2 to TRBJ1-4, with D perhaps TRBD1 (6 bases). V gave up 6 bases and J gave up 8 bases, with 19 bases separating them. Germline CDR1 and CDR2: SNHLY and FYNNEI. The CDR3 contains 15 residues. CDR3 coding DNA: TGTGCCAGCAGGGCGAGACAGGTGGGAGGGGAAAAACTGTTTTTT. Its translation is CASRARQVGGEKLFF.

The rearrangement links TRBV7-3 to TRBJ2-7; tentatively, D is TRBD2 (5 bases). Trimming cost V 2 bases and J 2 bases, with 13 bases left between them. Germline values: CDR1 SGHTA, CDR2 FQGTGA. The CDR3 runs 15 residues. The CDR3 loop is CASSLEGGPPYEQYF. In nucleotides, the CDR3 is TGTGCCAGCAGCTTAGAGGGCGGACCTCCCTACGAGCAGTACTTC.

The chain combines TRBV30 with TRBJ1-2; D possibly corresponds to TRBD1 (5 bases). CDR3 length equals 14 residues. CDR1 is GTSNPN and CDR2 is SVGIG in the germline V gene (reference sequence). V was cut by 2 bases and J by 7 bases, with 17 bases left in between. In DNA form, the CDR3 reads TGTGCCTGGAGTAACGCAGGGTCTGATGTTGGCTACACCTTC. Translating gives CAWSNAGSDVGYTF.

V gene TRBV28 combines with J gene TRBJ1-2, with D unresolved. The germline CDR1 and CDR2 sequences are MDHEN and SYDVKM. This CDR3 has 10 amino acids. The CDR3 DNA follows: TGTGCGACGGGGAACTATGGCTACACCTTC. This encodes CATGNYGYTF.

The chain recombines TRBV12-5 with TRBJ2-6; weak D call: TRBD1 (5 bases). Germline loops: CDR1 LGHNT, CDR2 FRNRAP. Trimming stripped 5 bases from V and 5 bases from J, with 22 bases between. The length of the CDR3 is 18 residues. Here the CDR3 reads CASGRHGAGQSRANVLTF. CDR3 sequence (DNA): TGTGCTAGTGGTCGCCACGGTGCAGGACAAAGTCGGGCCAACGTCCTGACTTTC.

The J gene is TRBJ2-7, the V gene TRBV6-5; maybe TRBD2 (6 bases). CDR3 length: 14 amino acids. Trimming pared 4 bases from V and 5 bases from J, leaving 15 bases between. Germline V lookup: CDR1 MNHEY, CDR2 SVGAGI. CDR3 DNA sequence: TGTGCCAGCAGTTCAACGACGGGACTGGACGAGCAGTACTTC. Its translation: CASSSTTGLDEQYF.

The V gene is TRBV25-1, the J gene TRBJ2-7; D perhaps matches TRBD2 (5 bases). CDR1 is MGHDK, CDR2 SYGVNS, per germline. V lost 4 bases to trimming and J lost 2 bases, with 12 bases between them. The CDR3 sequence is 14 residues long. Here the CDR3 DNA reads TGTGCCAGCAGTGTCAGCGGAGCAACCTACGAGCAGTACTTC. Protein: CASSVSGATYEQYF.

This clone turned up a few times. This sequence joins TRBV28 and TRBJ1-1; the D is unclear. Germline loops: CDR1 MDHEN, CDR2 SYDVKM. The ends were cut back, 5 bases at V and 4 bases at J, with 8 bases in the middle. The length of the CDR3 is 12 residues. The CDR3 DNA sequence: TGTGCCAGCAGTCTCAGTCCCACTGAAGCTTTCTTT. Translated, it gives CASSLSPTEAFF.

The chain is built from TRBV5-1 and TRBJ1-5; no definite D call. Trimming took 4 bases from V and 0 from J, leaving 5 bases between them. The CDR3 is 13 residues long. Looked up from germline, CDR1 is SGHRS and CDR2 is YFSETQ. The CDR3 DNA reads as TGCGCCAGCAGCCCCAGTAGCAATCAGCCCCAGCATTTT. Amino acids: CASSPSSNQPQHF.

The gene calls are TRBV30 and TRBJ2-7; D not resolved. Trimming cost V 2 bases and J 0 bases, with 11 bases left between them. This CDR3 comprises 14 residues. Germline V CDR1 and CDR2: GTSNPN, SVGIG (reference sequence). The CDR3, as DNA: TGTGCCTGGAGTAGACGGGTCTCCTCCTACGAGCAGTACTTC. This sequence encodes CAWSRRVSSYEQYF. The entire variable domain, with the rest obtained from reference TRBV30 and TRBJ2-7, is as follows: SQTIHQWPATLVQPVGSPLSLECTVEGTSNPNLYWYRQAAGRGLQLLFYSVGIGQISSEVPQNLSASRPQDRQFILSSKKLLLSDSGFYLCAWSRRVSSYEQYFGPGTRLTVT.

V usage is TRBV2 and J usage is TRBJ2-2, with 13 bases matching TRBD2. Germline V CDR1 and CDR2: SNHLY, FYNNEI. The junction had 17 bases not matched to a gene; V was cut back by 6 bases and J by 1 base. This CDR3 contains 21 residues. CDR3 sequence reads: CASRRRQPGLAGLLNTGELFF. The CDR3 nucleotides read TGTGCCAGCAGACGGAGACAGCCGGGACTAGCGGGATTATTGAACACCGGGGAGCTGTTTTTT.

CDR3 nucleotides: TGTGCCAGCAGCTTGTGGGCAGACCTTAATGAAAAACTGTTTTTT. It encodes CASSLWADLNEKLFF. The chain links TRBV5-6 to TRBJ1-4; D ambiguous. This CDR3 contains 15 residues. Per the germline V gene, CDR1 is SGHDT and CDR2 is YYEEEE. Trimming left V 1 base short and J 4 bases short, with 11 bases between.